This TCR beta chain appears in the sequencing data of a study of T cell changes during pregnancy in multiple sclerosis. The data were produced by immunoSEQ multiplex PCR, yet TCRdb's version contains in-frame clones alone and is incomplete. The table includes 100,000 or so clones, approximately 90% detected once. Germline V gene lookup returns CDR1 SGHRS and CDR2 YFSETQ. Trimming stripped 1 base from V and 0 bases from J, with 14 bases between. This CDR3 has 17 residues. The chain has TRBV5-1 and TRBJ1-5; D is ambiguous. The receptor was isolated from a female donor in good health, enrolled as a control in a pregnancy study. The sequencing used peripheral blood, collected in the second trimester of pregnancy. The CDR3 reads CASSLQLQPYSNQPQHF. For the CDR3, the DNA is TGCGCCAGCAGCTTGCAACTACAACCATATAGCAATCAGCCCCAGCATTTT.